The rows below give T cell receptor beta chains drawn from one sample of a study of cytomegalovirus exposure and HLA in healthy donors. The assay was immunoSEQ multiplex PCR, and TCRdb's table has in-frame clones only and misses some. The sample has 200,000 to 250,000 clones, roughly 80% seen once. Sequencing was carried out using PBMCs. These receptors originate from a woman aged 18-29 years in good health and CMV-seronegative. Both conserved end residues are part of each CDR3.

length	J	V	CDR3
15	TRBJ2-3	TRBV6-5	CASSYSTGRGDTQYF
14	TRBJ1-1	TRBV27	CASTPGQTNTEAFF
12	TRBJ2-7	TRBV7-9	CASGISSYEQYF
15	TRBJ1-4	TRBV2	CASRDRAATNEKLFF
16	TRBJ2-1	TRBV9	CASSVDLGRTYNEQFF
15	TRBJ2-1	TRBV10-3	CAISESQGLASEQFF
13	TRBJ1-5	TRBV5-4	CASSLDSNQPQHF
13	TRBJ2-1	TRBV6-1	CASSWTFHNEQFF
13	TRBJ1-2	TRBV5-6	CASSLWDSYGYTF
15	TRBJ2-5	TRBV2	CASSEGVDRVETQYF
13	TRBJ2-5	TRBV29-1	CSSGPTNQETQYF
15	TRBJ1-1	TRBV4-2	CASSQVWSSLTEAFF
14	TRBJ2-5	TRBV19	CASSSTGGLETQYF
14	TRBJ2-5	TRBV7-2	CASSSSARSQTQYF
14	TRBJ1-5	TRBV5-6	CASSPGQGAQPQHF
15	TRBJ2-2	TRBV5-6	CASSLRFGPARELFF
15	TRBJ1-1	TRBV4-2	CASSQDLGTGVEAFF
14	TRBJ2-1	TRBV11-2	CASSPALGGNEQFF
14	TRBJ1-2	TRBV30	CAWSLQRANYGYTF
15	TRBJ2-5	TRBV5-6	CASSLAGGAQETQYF
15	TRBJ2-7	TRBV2	CASSEATSGGIEQYF
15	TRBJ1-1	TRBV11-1	CASSLLRGLNTEAFF